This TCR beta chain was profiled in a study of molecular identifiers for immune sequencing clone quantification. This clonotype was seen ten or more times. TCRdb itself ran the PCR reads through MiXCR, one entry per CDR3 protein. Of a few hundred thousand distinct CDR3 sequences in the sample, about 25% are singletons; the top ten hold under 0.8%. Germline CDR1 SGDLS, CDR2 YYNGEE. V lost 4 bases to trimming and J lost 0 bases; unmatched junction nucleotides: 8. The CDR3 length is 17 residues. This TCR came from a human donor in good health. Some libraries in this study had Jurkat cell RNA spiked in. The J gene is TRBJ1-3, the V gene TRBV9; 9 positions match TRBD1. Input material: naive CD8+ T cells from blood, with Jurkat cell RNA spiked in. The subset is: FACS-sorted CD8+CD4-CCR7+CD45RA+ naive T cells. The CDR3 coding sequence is TGTGCCAGCAGCCCGGGACAGGGCGCCGTCTCTGGAAACACCATATATTTT. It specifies CASSPGQGAVSGNTIYF.